The entry that follows covers one T cell receptor beta chain sequence. Clones were sequenced by immunoSEQ multiplex PCR, and TCRdb holds only the in-frame ones, with some missing. Of some 200,000 clones listed, around nine tenths were seen once; the top ten hold 0.88%. Germline CDR1 SGDLS, CDR2 YYNGEE. The CDR3 is 18 residues long. V lost 3 bases to trimming and J lost 2 bases; unmatched junction nucleotides: 12. The data derive from a study of blood T cell repertoires in COVID-19. Study-wide background: The analysed material was cDNA or gDNA that came from T cells, B-cell-depleted T cells, or PBMCs.

The V gene is TRBV9, the J gene TRBJ2-3; 10 nucleotides agree with TRBD2. This TCR was sampled from a woman aged 18-35 years who had recovered from COVID-19. Sequenced: peripheral blood. The CDR3 protein is CASSATVAGGHSTDTQYF. The CDR3 coding sequence is TGTGCCAGCAGCGCCACAGTAGCGGGGGGCCATTCCACAGATACGCAGTATTTT.